The 28 T cell receptor beta chains in this list originate from one sample, sequenced in a study of CD8 T cells in ankylosing spondylitis. One entry per CDR3 protein, called by TCRdb with MiXCR from the 5' RACE reads. The sample includes under 250,000 distinct CDR3 sequences, roughly a third of them seen just once. Input material: blood, either unsorted or a sorted T cell fraction (not recorded which). The receptors were gathered from a male donor with ankylosing spondylitis or in good health (not recorded which).

There are a few counts of this clonotype. This chain links TRBV20-1 with TRBJ2-7; TRBD2 might be the D (6 bases). In germline, CDR1 is DFQATT, CDR2 SNEGSKA (reference sequence). The CDR3 length is 13 residues. Trimming removed 3 bases from V and 2 bases from J, with 11 bases in between. The CDR3 DNA is TGCAGTGCTAGTGGGCGGACTACCTACGAGCAGTACTTC. Encoded protein: CSASGRTTYEQYF.

The chain links TRBV7-2 to TRBJ2-3; D is ambiguous. The CDR3 is made up of 15 amino acids. Trimming removed 2 bases at V and 3 bases at J, with 12 bases between. In germline, CDR1 is SGHTA, CDR2 FQGNSA. The CDR3 sequence: CASSLFPLGTDTQYF. The CDR3, as DNA: TGTGCCAGCAGCTTATTCCCTCTGGGGACAGATACGCAGTATTTT.

The chain links TRBV18 to TRBJ2-5, with D uncertain. This CDR3 spans 13 amino acids. Germline V CDR1 and CDR2: KGHSH, LQKENI. V was shortened by 2 bases and J by 4 bases, with 8 bases between the two germline ends. The CDR3 region is CASSPGFAETQYF. As DNA, the CDR3 is TGTGCCAGCTCACCAGGGTTCGCAGAGACCCAGTACTTC.

The chain combines TRBV20-1 with TRBJ2-7; 7 nucleotides line up with TRBD2. This CDR3 spans 15 amino acids. Losses at the gene ends were 6 bases for V and 5 bases for J; bases not matched to a gene: 16. Per the germline V gene, CDR1 is DFQATT and CDR2 is SNEGSKA (reference sequence). The chain's CDR3 is CSATAGGSQLDEQYF. CDR3 nucleotide sequence: TGCAGTGCGACGGCCGGGGGGTCCCAACTGGACGAGCAGTACTTC.

V usage is TRBV20-1 and J usage is TRBJ2-3; 8 nucleotides line up with TRBD2. The CDR3 length is 15 residues. V shed 5 bases and J 5 bases; nucleotides not matched to a gene: 12. The germline CDR1 and CDR2 sequences are DFQATT and SNEGSKA (reference sequence). This chain's CDR3 is CSAGVGGGYGDTQYF. In DNA, the CDR3 is TGCAGTGCTGGGGTAGGCGGGGGGTATGGAGATACGCAGTATTTT.

This clonotype turned up a few times. The rearrangement uses TRBV20-1 and TRBJ2-3; the match to TRBD2 covers 9 bases. Germline CDR1 is DFQATT and CDR2 is SNEGSKA (reference sequence). Trimming at V came to 5 bases and at J to 2 bases, leaving 5 bases not matched to a gene. This CDR3 has 14 amino acids. The chain's CDR3 is CSARTSEITDTQYF. The CDR3 nucleotides are TGCAGTGCTCGGACTAGCGAGATCACAGATACGCAGTATTTT.

This clonotype was counted once. The chain joins TRBV7-2 to TRBJ1-1; D unresolved. Germline assignment: CDR1 SGHTA and CDR2 FQGNSA. Trimming removed 1 base at V and 1 base at J, with 10 bases between. CDR3 length equals 15 residues. CDR3 nucleotides: TGTGCCAGCAGCTTAGAGGTCAGCCCGAACACTGAAGCTTTCTTT. Its protein is CASSLEVSPNTEAFF.

V gene TRBV4-1 combines with J gene TRBJ2-2; D is perhaps TRBD1 (6 bases). Germline CDR1 reads MGHRA; CDR2 reads YSYEKL. V lost 1 base to trimming and J lost 6 bases, with 15 bases between them. The CDR3 length is 16 residues. The CDR3 DNA reads as TGCGCCAGCAGCCAAGGGACAACAGGGCGGCCCGGGGAGCTGTTTTTT. Residues: CASSQGTTGRPGELFF.

The table lists this clonotype with a few counts. The chain carries TRBV20-1 and TRBJ1-1; 7 bases agree with TRBD1. The CDR3 loop spans 15 amino acids. Germline lookup yields CDR1 DFQATT and CDR2 SNEGSKA (reference sequence). Trimming cost V 4 bases and J 2 bases; bases outside gene matches: 10. In nucleotides, the CDR3 is TGCAGTGCTACCCCCCTGACAGGGATAAACACTGAAGCTTTCTTT. It yields the protein CSATPLTGINTEAFF.

V and J are TRBV29-1 and TRBJ1-1; D gene uncertain. Trimming cost V 2 bases and J 4 bases, with 14 bases left between them. Germline CDR1 is SQVTM and CDR2 is ANQGSEA. The CDR3 runs 14 residues. The CDR3 nucleotides are TGCAGCGTTGAACTACGGGATTGGGGCACTGAAGCTTTCTTT. This codes for CSVELRDWGTEAFF. The full variable domain, its missing parts supplied by reference TRBV29-1 and TRBJ1-1, is SAVISQKPSRDICQRGTSLTIQCQVDSQVTMMFWYRQQPGQSLTLIATANQGSEATYESGFVIDKFPISRPNLTFSTLTVSNMSPEDSSIYLCSVELRDWGTEAFFGQGTRLTVV.

Here the CDR3 DNA reads TGTGCCAGCAGCCAAAGGGGGGATGAGCAGTTCTTC. This codes for CASSQRGDEQFF. The V call is TRBV27, the J call TRBJ2-1, with D possibly called TRBD1 or TRBD2 (6 bases each). The germline V and J ends were trimmed by 6 bases and 8 bases, with 11 bases remaining between them. Germline CDR1 reads MNHEY; CDR2 reads SMNVEV (reference sequence). The CDR3 spans 12 residues.

This clonotype was counted between two and nine times. The chain couples TRBV10-2 to TRBJ2-5, with 9 positions matching TRBD2. The germline V gene encodes CDR1 WSHSY and CDR2 SAAADI. The length of the CDR3 is 16 residues. With 3 bases clipped from V and 5 bases from J, the junction kept 10 bases outside the gene matches. This chain's CDR3 is CASSEQRRGGKETQYF. CDR3 in DNA: TGCGCCAGCAGTGAACAAAGGCGGGGGGGCAAGGAGACCCAGTACTTC.

V is TRBV5-5 and J is TRBJ2-2; 9 bases agree with TRBD1. The V gene end was trimmed by 4 bases and the J gene end by 4 bases; junction bases not matched to a gene: 8. Germline CDR1 is SGHKS and CDR2 is YYEKEE (reference sequence). The CDR3 extends over 16 amino acids. CDR3 sequence (DNA): TGTGCCAGCAGCCCTTTACAGGGGGCCAGCACCGGGGAGCTGTTTTTT. Encoded protein: CASSPLQGASTGELFF. Looking up the rest from reference TRBV5-5 and TRBJ2-2 gives the full variable domain: DAGVTQSPTHLIKTRGQQVTLRCSPISGHKSVSWYQQVLGQGPQFIFQYYEKEERGRGNFPDRFSARQFPNYSSELNVNALLLGDSALYLCASSPLQGASTGELFFGEGSRLTVL.

This clonotype was seen a few times. V is TRBV20-1 and J is TRBJ2-7; no clear D gene. The length of the CDR3 is 15 residues. Germline V lookup: CDR1 DFQATT, CDR2 SNEGSKA (reference sequence). Trimming pared 0 bases from V and 1 base from J, leaving 13 bases between. Here the CDR3 DNA reads TGCAGTGCTAGAGACTCCCTGGACCTATCCTACGAGCAGTACTTC. It specifies CSARDSLDLSYEQYF.

The chain links TRBV20-1 to TRBJ1-2, with D uncertain. Per germline, CDR1 DFQATT and CDR2 SNEGSKA (reference sequence). The CDR3 totals 15 residues. V lost 1 base and J lost 6, with 18 bases in between. The CDR3 DNA is TGCAGTGCTAGAGCAAGGGATTCCACATATGATGGCTACACCTTC. Encoded protein: CSARARDSTYDGYTF.

This sequence joins TRBV6-5 and TRBJ1-1, with a tentative D call TRBD1 (5 bases). Trimming stripped 0 bases from V and 0 bases from J, with 8 bases between. CDR1 MNHEY and CDR2 SVGAGI come from the germline V gene. This CDR3 is built from 15 residues. CDR3 region: CASSYSRVVNTEAFF. CDR3 coding DNA: TGTGCCAGCAGTTACTCCAGGGTGGTGAACACTGAAGCTTTCTTT.

This clonotype was counted a few times. The chain joins TRBV12-3 or TRBV12-4 to TRBJ2-1, with D possibly matching TRBD1 (6 bases). V dropped 7 bases and J dropped 2 bases, with 9 bases sitting between them. This CDR3 comprises 13 residues. In DNA form, the CDR3 reads TGTGCCAGCAAGGGGGACCCCTACAATGAGCAGTTCTTC. Encoded protein: CASKGDPYNEQFF.

This clonotype showed up just a few times. The chain's CDR3 is CSARDFKAGLNQPQHF. CDR3 bases: TGCAGTGCTAGAGATTTTAAGGCAGGGTTGAATCAGCCCCAGCATTTT. The chain is built from TRBV20-1 and TRBJ1-5, with a tentative D call TRBD1 (5 bases). This CDR3 spans 16 amino acids. Trimming pared 0 bases from V and 4 bases from J, leaving 16 bases between. Germline-derived CDR1 and CDR2 are DFQATT and SNEGSKA (reference sequence).

This rearrangement joins TRBV12-3 or TRBV12-4 to TRBJ1-6, with 7 bases lining up with TRBD1. The ends lost 3 bases at V and 2 bases at J; junction bases unmatched: 7. This CDR3 comprises 17 residues. CDR3 sequence reads: CASSFGGGQTYNSPLHF. In DNA, the CDR3 is TGTGCCAGCAGTTTTGGGGGGGGACAGACCTATAATTCACCCCTCCACTTT.

The V gene is TRBV6-1, the J gene TRBJ1-4, with D perhaps matching TRBD1 (6 bases). The V end lost 5 bases, the J end lost 1 base, and 14 bases lay between the germline ends. The germline gives CDR1 MNHNS, CDR2 SASEGT. The CDR3 extends over 16 amino acids. The CDR3, as DNA: TGTGCCAGCAGTCCCCTAGGACAGAAAACTAATGAAAAACTGTTTTTT. Translated, it gives CASSPLGQKTNEKLFF.

This chain connects TRBV12-3 or TRBV12-4 to TRBJ1-1; unclear D gene. V lost 1 base to trimming and J lost 6 bases, with 6 bases between them. The CDR3 consists of 12 residues. CDR3 sequence reads: CASSLEGPEAFF. The DNA of the CDR3 is TGTGCCAGCAGTTTAGAGGGTCCTGAAGCTTTCTTT.

This clonotype has only a few counts. The J gene is TRBJ2-7, the V gene TRBV28; D assignment may be TRBD1 or TRBD2 (5 bases each). The V and J ends lost 6 bases and 0 bases respectively, with 15 bases between them. Germline CDR1 is MDHEN and CDR2 is SYDVKM. CDR3 length equals 15 residues. The CDR3 sequence is CASRNRDVSSYEQYF. The DNA of the CDR3 is TGTGCCAGCAGGAACCGGGACGTCAGCTCCTACGAGCAGTACTTC.

CDR3 DNA sequence: TGCGCCAGCAGGGAAGGGACAGGGTTCTACGAGCAGTACTTC. It codes for CASREGTGFYEQYF. The rearrangement links TRBV5-1 to TRBJ2-7; 9 nucleotides agree with TRBD1. The length of the CDR3 is 14 residues. V shed 5 bases, J shed 3 bases, and the junction held 6 bases outside the gene matches. Germline values: CDR1 SGHRS, CDR2 YFSETQ.

This CDR3 reads CAGTLTGEYEQYF. Written as DNA, the CDR3 is TGTGCCGGCACTTTGACAGGGGAGTACGAGCAGTACTTC. The chain employs TRBV12-3 or TRBV12-4 and TRBJ2-7; TRBD1 matches at 8 bases. This CDR3 is 13 amino acids long. V was clipped by 11 bases and J by 4 bases; unmatched bases: 10.

The chain joins TRBV10-2 to TRBJ2-3; possibly TRBD2 for D (6 bases). The CDR3 totals 16 residues. CDR1 and CDR2 from the germline V gene are WSHSY and SAAADI. Trimming took 8 bases from V and 4 from J, leaving 22 bases between them. CDR3 region: CASLDRDSYRADTQYF. In nucleotides, the CDR3 is TGCGCCAGCCTGGACCGGGACTCTTACCGGGCAGATACGCAGTATTTT.

V gene TRBV12-3 or TRBV12-4 combines with J gene TRBJ2-5; D not certain. Trimming took 7 bases from V and 0 from J, leaving 12 bases between them. The CDR3 is made up of 14 amino acids. CDR3 in amino acids: CASTSRAYQETQYF. DNA of the CDR3: TGTGCCAGCACCTCAAGGGCGTACCAAGAGACCCAGTACTTC.

The rearrangement uses TRBV2 and TRBJ2-7, with 7 bases identical to TRBD2. This CDR3 is 13 amino acids long. V gave up 4 bases and J gave up 7 bases; unmatched junction bases: 7. The germline V gene encodes CDR1 SNHLY and CDR2 FYNNEI. The CDR3: CASSGDYRWEQYF. Here the CDR3 DNA reads TGTGCCAGCAGTGGGGACTACAGATGGGAGCAGTACTTC.

This rearrangement joins TRBV5-1 to TRBJ2-5, with D perhaps matching TRBD2 (7 bases). V was clipped by 1 base and J by 4 bases, with 14 bases between them. In germline, CDR1 is SGHRS, CDR2 YFSETQ. The CDR3 totals 15 residues. The CDR3 sequence is CASSLTRGQGETQYF. CDR3 DNA sequence: TGCGCCAGCAGCTTGACGCGGGGGCAGGGAGAGACCCAGTACTTC.